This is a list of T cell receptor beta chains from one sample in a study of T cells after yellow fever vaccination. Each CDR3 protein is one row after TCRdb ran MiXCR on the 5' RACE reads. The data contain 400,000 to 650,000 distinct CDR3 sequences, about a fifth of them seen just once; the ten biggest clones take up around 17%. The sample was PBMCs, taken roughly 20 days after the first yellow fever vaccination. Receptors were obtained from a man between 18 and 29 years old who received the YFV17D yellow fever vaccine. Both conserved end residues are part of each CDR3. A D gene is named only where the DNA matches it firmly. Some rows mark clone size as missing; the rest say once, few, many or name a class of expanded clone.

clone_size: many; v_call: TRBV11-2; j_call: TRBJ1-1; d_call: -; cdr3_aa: CASSLEGAVFAEAFF
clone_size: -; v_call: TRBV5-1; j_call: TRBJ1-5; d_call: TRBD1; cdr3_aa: CASSLLQGGRPQHF
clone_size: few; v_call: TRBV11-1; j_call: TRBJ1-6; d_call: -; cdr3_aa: CASSPFVGVGSPLHF
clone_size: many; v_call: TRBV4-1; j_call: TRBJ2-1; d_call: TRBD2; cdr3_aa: CASRPLTSGGIKEQFF
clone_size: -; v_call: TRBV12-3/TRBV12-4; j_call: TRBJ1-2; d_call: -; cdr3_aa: CASTLGGRDGYTF
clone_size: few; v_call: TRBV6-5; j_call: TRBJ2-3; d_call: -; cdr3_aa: CASSYSSAGTTDTQYF
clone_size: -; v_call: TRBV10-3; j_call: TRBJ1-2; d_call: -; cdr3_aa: CAISESGRGSGYTF
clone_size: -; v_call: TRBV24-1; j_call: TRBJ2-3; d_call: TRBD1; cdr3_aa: CATSDGYRGRPGTQYF
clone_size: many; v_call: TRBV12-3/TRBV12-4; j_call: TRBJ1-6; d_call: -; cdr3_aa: CASSLAPGFGYNSPLHF
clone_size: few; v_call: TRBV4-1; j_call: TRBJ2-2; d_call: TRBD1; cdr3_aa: CASSRAGTENTGELFF
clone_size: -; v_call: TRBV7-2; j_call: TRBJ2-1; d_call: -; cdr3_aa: CASSLWRDYNEQFF
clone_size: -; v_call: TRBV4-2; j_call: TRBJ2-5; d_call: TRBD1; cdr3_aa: CASSPGQGLGETQYF
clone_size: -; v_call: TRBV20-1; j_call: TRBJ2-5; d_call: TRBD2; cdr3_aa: CSARDYRLGYGGAQETQYF
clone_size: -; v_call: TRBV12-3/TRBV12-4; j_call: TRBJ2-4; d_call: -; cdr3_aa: CASSGAGKNIQYF
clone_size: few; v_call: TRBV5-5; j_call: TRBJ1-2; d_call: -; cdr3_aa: CASSLDARGLYGYTF
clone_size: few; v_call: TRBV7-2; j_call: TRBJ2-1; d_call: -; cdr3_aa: CASSSRGEQFF
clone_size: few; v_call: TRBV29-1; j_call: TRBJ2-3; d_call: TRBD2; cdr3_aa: CSVVTSGGPTDTQYF
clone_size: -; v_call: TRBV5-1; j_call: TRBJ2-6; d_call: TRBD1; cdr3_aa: CASSTGGATGANVLTF
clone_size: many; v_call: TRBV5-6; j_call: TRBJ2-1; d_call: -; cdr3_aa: CASSLIVSAYEQFF
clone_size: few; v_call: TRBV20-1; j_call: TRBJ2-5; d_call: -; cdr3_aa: CSASGGRPETQYF
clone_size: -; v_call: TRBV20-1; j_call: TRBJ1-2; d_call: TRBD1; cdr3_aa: CSASRTGGYGYTF
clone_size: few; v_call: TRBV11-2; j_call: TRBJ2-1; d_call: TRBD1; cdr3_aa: CASSPGQGVVYNEQFF
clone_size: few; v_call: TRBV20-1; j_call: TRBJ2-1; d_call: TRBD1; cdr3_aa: CSASHQGDNEQFF
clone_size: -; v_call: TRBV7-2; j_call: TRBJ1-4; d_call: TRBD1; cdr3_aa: CASSFDRGTNEKLFF
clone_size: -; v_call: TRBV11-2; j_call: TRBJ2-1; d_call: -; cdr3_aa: CASSLVHEQFF
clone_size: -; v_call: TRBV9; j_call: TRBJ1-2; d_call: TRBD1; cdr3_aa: CASSGRDRGYSGYTF
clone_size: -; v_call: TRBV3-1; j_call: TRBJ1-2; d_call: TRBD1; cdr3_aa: CASSQGEGQGSDGYTF